Shown below are 9 T cell receptor beta chains from a single sample sequenced in a study of cytomegalovirus exposure and HLA in healthy donors. Libraries were prepared by immunoSEQ multiplex PCR; TCRdb keeps only in-frame clonotypes and omits some of them. Among 250,000 to 350,000 clones listed, roughly 85% were seen once. The sequenced material came from PBMCs. All receptors derive from a woman aged 18-29 years in good health and CMV-seronegative.

The chain couples TRBV7-9 to TRBJ2-7, with D maybe TRBD1 (6 bases). Germline loops: CDR1 SEHNR, CDR2 FQNEAQ (reference sequence). V was shortened by 5 bases and J by 5 bases, with 19 bases between the two germline ends. The CDR3 is 15 residues long. CDR3 amino acids: CASSPSTTDSHEQYF. The DNA of the CDR3 is TGTGCCAGCAGCCCCTCGACGACGGACAGCCACGAGCAGTACTTC.

V gene TRBV5-1 combines with J gene TRBJ2-1, with TRBD1 as a possible D gene (5 bases). The length of the CDR3 is 16 residues. Germline V lookup: CDR1 SGHRS, CDR2 YFSETQ. V gave up 0 bases and J gave up 0 bases, with 10 bases separating them. The DNA of the CDR3 is TGCGCCAGCAGCTTGGACAGGAGTTTCTCCTACAATGAGCAGTTCTTC. It is translated as CASSLDRSFSYNEQFF.

This clone has a single count. CDR3: CSVRRVDEQFF. The CDR3, as DNA: TGCAGTGTTCGCAGGGTTGATGAGCAGTTCTTC. The chain has TRBV20-1 and TRBJ2-1; tentative D call: TRBD1 (5 bases). Between the trimmed V and J ends, which lost 7 bases and 8 bases, there was a span of 12 bases. CDR3 length equals 11 residues. In germline, CDR1 is DFQATT, CDR2 SNEGSKA (reference sequence).

The J gene is TRBJ2-1, the V gene TRBV4-3; TRBD2 aligns across 9 bases. The germline V gene has CDR1 LGHNA and CDR2 YSLEER. V gave up 4 bases and J gave up 5 bases; unmatched junction bases: 9. The CDR3 spans 16 residues. CDR3 nucleotide sequence: TGCGCCAGCAGCCCCCGCCCGCTAGCGGGACACAATGAGCAGTTCTTC. It is translated as CASSPRPLAGHNEQFF.

CDR3 region: CASRHLPGQAQETQYF. The CDR3 nucleotides read TGTGCCAGCAGACATCTTCCCGGACAGGCCCAAGAGACCCAGTACTTC. The chain is built from TRBV7-2 and TRBJ2-5; 7 bases align to TRBD1. Germline V gives CDR1 SGHTA, CDR2 FQGNSA. This CDR3 contains 16 residues. V gave up 6 bases and J gave up 1 base; unmatched junction bases: 11.

This chain connects TRBV19 to TRBJ2-1, with D maybe TRBD1 (6 bases). Germline assignment: CDR1 LNHDA and CDR2 SQIVND (reference sequence). The CDR3 extends over 14 amino acids. The V end lost 4 bases, the J end lost 5 bases, and 12 bases lay between the germline ends. DNA for the CDR3: TGTGCCAGTAGTACGCAGGGGTCCAACAATGAGCAGTTCTTC. Encoded protein: CASSTQGSNNEQFF.

This clone has a single count. The rearrangement links TRBV6-5 to TRBJ2-7; 9 bases agree with TRBD1. Trimming took 2 bases from V and 3 from J; bases not matched to a gene: 5. Germline V lookup: CDR1 MNHEY, CDR2 SVGAGI. The CDR3 is 15 amino acids. The CDR3, as DNA: TGTGCCAGCAGTTACGGGACAGGGAATAGCTACGAGCAGTACTTC. It specifies CASSYGTGNSYEQYF.

The gene calls are TRBV5-1 and TRBJ2-2; TRBD2 might be the D (5 bases). V was shortened by 4 bases and J by 4 bases, with 17 bases between the two germline ends. The germline V gene has CDR1 SGHRS and CDR2 YFSETQ. The CDR3 consists of 16 residues. CDR3 residues: CASSPEASLITGELFF. In DNA form, the CDR3 reads TGCGCCAGCAGCCCGGAGGCTAGTCTCATCACCGGGGAGCTGTTTTTT.

The chain uses TRBV20-1 and TRBJ2-3; D unresolved. Germline CDR1 DFQATT, CDR2 SNEGSKA (reference sequence). The CDR3 consists of 10 residues. V gave up 7 bases and J gave up 4 bases, with 6 bases separating them. The CDR3 region is CSESADTQYF. CDR3 sequence (DNA): TGCAGTGAATCGGCAGATACGCAGTATTTT.